This T cell receptor (beta chain) derives from a study of cytomegalovirus exposure and HLA in healthy donors. A multiplex PCR was run with 60 Vbeta primers and 13 Jbeta primers. Generated by immunoSEQ multiplex PCR, the TCRdb table keeps only in-frame clones and is missing some. The sample has more than 80,000 clones; about four fifths are singletons. Germline-derived CDR1 and CDR2 are MDHEN and SYDVKM. The junction had 7 bases not matched to a gene; V was cut back by 5 bases and J by 1 base. CDR3 length: 15 residues. This rearrangement joins TRBV28 to TRBJ1-1; TRBD1 matches 7 bases. This sequence originates from a woman in her sixties or seventies in good health and CMV-seropositive. The sequenced sample consisted of PBMCs. CDR3 region: CASSPPTGRNTEAFF. In nucleotides, the CDR3 is TGTGCCAGCAGTCCTCCGACAGGGAGGAACACTGAAGCTTTCTTT. Full variable domain (remainder filled in from reference TRBV28 and TRBJ1-1): DVKVTQSSRYLVKRTGEKVFLECVQDMDHENMFWYRQDPGLGLRLIYFSYDVKMKEKGDIPEGYSVSREKKERFSLILESASTNQTSMYLCASSPPTGRNTEAFFGQGTRLTVV.